These 20 T cell receptor beta chains were all obtained from the same sample, sequenced in a study of OX40 agonist ivuxolimab in advanced cancers. Here immunoSEQ multiplex PCR was the method, and the copy in TCRdb shows in-frame clones only, minus some. Found here are roughly 93,000 clones, 90% to 95% of them singletons; the top ten hold around 0.5%. Specimen: CD4+ or CD8+ T cells sorted from blood, collected in a trial of the OX40 agonist ivuxolimab. Receptors were obtained from an adult with an advanced solid tumor such as melanoma, head and neck, liver or kidney cancer.

This clone has only a few counts. The rearrangement joins TRBV5-1 to TRBJ2-1, with 9 bases lining up with TRBD2. Trimming removed 4 bases from V and 9 bases from J; junction bases left unmatched: 32. Germline CDR1 SGHRS, CDR2 YFSETQ. The CDR3 spans 22 residues. The CDR3 nucleotides are TGCGCCAGCAGCCTCAATCCCTCAGCCGGGGGGAATATAGCGGGAGTTTCAGCTGAGCAGTTCTTC. This codes for CASSLNPSAGGNIAGVSAEQFF.

The chain is built from TRBV21-1 and TRBJ1-2. TRBV21-1 is recorded as a pseudogene. There are 15 residues in the CDR3. The CDR3 nucleotides read TGTGCCAGCGTCCCGATCGGGGGGCGCCGGGATGGCTACACCTTC. Its protein is CASVPIGGRRDGYTF.

V and J are TRBV12-5 and TRBJ2-2, with D tentatively TRBD2 (5 bases). Trimming removed 6 bases from V and 2 bases from J, with 10 bases in between. The CDR3 covers 14 residues. CDR1 and CDR2 (germline): LGHNT, FRNRAP. The CDR3 sequence is CASGRSGNTGELFF. The CDR3 DNA sequence: TGTGCTAGTGGGAGGAGCGGAAACACCGGGGAGCTGTTTTTT. Variable domain in full (rest from reference TRBV12-5 and TRBJ2-2): DARVTQTPRHKVTEMGQEVTMRCQPILGHNTVFWYRQTMMQGLELLAYFRNRAPLDDSGMPKDRFSAEMPDATLATLKIQPSEPRDSAVYFCASGRSGNTGELFFGEGSRLTVL.

The chain uses TRBV11-3 and TRBJ1-6; weak D call: TRBD1 (6 bases). V was clipped by 1 base and J by 7 bases, with 11 bases between them. The CDR3 has 15 amino acids. Germline lookup yields CDR1 SGHNT and CDR2 YENEEA. CDR3 bases: TGTGCCAGCAGCTTAGTACCGGACAGCAATTCACCCCTCCACTTT. This translates into CASSLVPDSNSPLHF. Together with reference TRBV11-3 and TRBJ1-6, the CDR3 gives the full variable domain: EAGVVQSPRYKIIEKKQPVAFWCNPISGHNTLYWYLQNLGQGPELLIRYENEEAVDDSQLPKDRFSAERLKGVDSTLKIQPAELGDSAVYLCASSLVPDSNSPLHFGNGTRLTVT.

Comments on this clone: A far larger clone is one base from this, pointing to a likely read error. Other DNA sequences in this sample translate to the same CDR3. The chain is built from TRBV6-5 and TRBJ1-2; D is ambiguous. The CDR3 is 12 amino acids. CDR1 is MNHEY, CDR2 SVGAGI, per germline. V was cut by 5 bases and J by 8 bases, with 12 bases left in between. The DNA for the CDR3 is TGTGCCAGCAGTGCCCGCCAAGCGGGCTACACCTTC. The encoded protein is CASSARQAGYTF.

The V gene is TRBV30, the J gene TRBJ2-7, with D possibly being TRBD2 (5 bases). Germline V lookup: CDR1 GTSNPN, CDR2 SVGIG (reference sequence). The CDR3 is made up of 14 amino acids. Trimming removed 2 bases from V and 0 bases from J, with 11 bases in between. Here the CDR3 reads CAWSTSGDSYEQYF. DNA of the CDR3: TGTGCCTGGAGTACCAGCGGAGACTCCTACGAGCAGTACTTC.

V and J are TRBV6-1 and TRBJ2-7; D is ambiguous. Per the germline V gene, CDR1 is MNHNS and CDR2 is SASEGT. V was cut by 1 base and J by 3 bases, with 7 bases left in between. The CDR3 length is 13 residues. In DNA, the CDR3 is TGTGCCAGCAGTGAAGGACGTAGCTACGAGCAGTACTTC. It is translated as CASSEGRSYEQYF.

The chain links TRBV21-1 to TRBJ2-1; the table's D call of TRBD2 was not tested on the DNA. TRBV21-1 is termed a pseudogene. The CDR3 runs 16 residues. The CDR3 loop reads CASSKEGLAGYNEQFF. CDR3 bases: TGTGCCAGCAGCAAAGAAGGACTAGCGGGTTACAATGAGCAGTTCTTC.

CDR3 DNA: TGTGCCAGCAGCTTGGGTGGGGGACACTACGAGCAGTACTTC. Translation: CASSLGGGHYEQYF. This chain uses TRBV5-8 with TRBJ2-7, with D perhaps TRBD1 (6 bases). Trimming stripped 0 bases from V and 3 bases from J, with 10 bases between. CDR3 length equals 14 residues. Germline CDR1 and CDR2: SGHTS and YDEGEE.

The V call is TRBV18, the J call TRBJ2-3; 12 positions agree with TRBD2. V trimming: 3 bases; J trimming: 2 bases; junction bases outside the gene matches: 3. In germline, CDR1 is KGHSH, CDR2 LQKENI. CDR3 size: 16 residues. This CDR3 is CASSPRLAGDTDTQYF. As DNA, the CDR3 is TGTGCCAGCTCACCGAGACTAGCGGGGGACACAGATACGCAGTATTTT.

The V and J genes are TRBV29-1 and TRBJ2-7, with D possibly being TRBD1 (7 bases). Germline V lookup: CDR1 SQVTM, CDR2 ANQGSEA. V gave up 4 bases and J gave up 6 bases, with 16 bases separating them. CDR3 size: 13 residues. This CDR3 reads CSVAEGAPGEQYF. In nucleotides, the CDR3 is TGCAGCGTTGCGGAGGGGGCACCGGGCGAGCAGTACTTC.

This chain links TRBV19 with TRBJ2-1, with TRBD2 matching 10 bases. Germline V lookup: CDR1 LNHDA, CDR2 SQIVND (reference sequence). This CDR3 contains 19 residues. J lost 5 bases, V lost 0 bases, and 13 bases had no gene match. The CDR3 sequence is CASSIEGAGGPSSHNEQFF. The DNA of the CDR3 is TGTGCCAGTAGTATAGAGGGAGCGGGGGGGCCAAGTTCACACAATGAGCAGTTCTTC.

This chain links TRBV19 with TRBJ2-2; the match to TRBD1 covers 10 bases. Germline V gene sequence: CDR1 LNHDA, CDR2 SQIVND (reference sequence). The CDR3 spans 14 residues. Losses at the gene ends were 6 bases for V and 3 bases for J; bases not matched to a gene: 1. The DNA for the CDR3 is TGTGCCAGTAGGACAGGGGGCGACACCGGGGAGCTGTTTTTT. Protein: CASRTGGDTGELFF. The full variable domain, completed using reference TRBV19 and TRBJ2-2, is DGGITQSPKYLFRKEGQNVTLSCEQNLNHDAMYWYRQDPGQGLRLIYYSQIVNDFQKGDIAEGYSVSREKKESFPLTVTSAQKNPTAFYLCASRTGGDTGELFFGEGSRLTVL.

The rearrangement links TRBV11-2 to TRBJ1-2; D remains ambiguous. The CDR3 is 13 amino acids. The germline CDR1 and CDR2 sequences are SGHAT and FQNNGV. With 0 bases removed from V and 8 bases from J, the gap between germline ends came to 10 bases. In nucleotides, the CDR3 is TGTGCCAGCAGCTTAGAGCGGGGTGGCGGCTACACCTTC. It specifies CASSLERGGGYTF.

This clone was observed a single time. This chain joins TRBV30 and TRBJ1-4; D might be TRBD1 (5 bases). The length of the CDR3 is 13 residues. V lost 3 bases and J lost 8, with 13 bases in between. From germline, CDR1 is GTSNPN and CDR2 SVGIG (reference sequence). CDR3 region: CAWRARDGEKLFF. As DNA, the CDR3 is TGTGCCTGGAGGGCGAGGGACGGAGAAAAACTGTTTTTT. Drawing the rest from reference TRBV30 and TRBJ1-4, the complete variable domain is SQTIHQWPATLVQPVGSPLSLECTVEGTSNPNLYWYRQAAGRGLQLLFYSVGIGQISSEVPQNLSASRPQDRQFILSSKKLLLSDSGFYLCAWRARDGEKLFFGSGTQLSVL.

This clone has just a few counts. This chain connects TRBV25-1 to TRBJ1-2, with 7 positions matching TRBD1. Germline lookup yields CDR1 MGHDK and CDR2 SYGVNS. J was trimmed by 0 bases and V by 1 base; bases with no gene match: 11. The CDR3 sequence is 18 residues long. CDR3 DNA: TGTGCCAGCAGTGAATTTGGGGGGCAGGGGGACGCTAACTATGGCTACACCTTC. It is translated as CASSEFGGQGDANYGYTF.

The chain employs TRBV9 and TRBJ2-7; TRBD1 matches 9 bases. CDR1 SGDLS and CDR2 YYNGEE come from the germline V gene. The CDR3 totals 17 residues. After removal of 4 bases from V and 6 bases from J, the junction contained 17 bases not matched to a gene. CDR3 sequence reads: CASSLGGQGGISGEQYF. The CDR3 bases are TGTGCCAGCAGCCTAGGGGGACAGGGTGGGATTTCTGGCGAGCAGTACTTC.

The chain recombines TRBV2 with TRBJ2-3, with D uncertain. V dropped 6 bases and J dropped 4 bases, with 11 bases sitting between them. Germline V gene lookup returns CDR1 SNHLY and CDR2 FYNNEI. CDR3 size: 13 residues. The DNA for the CDR3 is TGTGCCAGCAGCACCAGCAGTGCAGATACGCAGTATTTT. Its translation: CASSTSSADTQYF. The whole variable domain, filled in from reference TRBV2 and TRBJ2-3, reads EPEVTQTPSHQVTQMGQEVILRCVPISNHLYFYWYRQILGQKVEFLVSFYNNEISEKSEIFDDQFSVERPDGSNFTLKIRSTKLEDSAMYFCASSTSSADTQYFGPGTRLTVL.

The gene calls are TRBV5-8 and TRBJ2-2, with 9 nucleotides matching TRBD1. Unmatched junction bases numbered 13, after V lost 4 bases and J lost 6 bases. The CDR3 length is 17 residues. CDR1 is SGHTS and CDR2 is YDEGEE in the germline V gene. CDR3 loop: CASSRKTGTGFAGELFF. CDR3 DNA sequence: TGTGCCAGCAGCCGGAAAACCGGGACAGGGTTTGCCGGGGAGCTGTTTTTT.

This chain connects TRBV5-1 to TRBJ2-4, with 16 positions matching TRBD2. The V segment lost 5 bases and the J segment 0 bases; nucleotides outside the gene matches: 8. The germline CDR1 and CDR2 sequences are SGHRS and YFSETQ. This CDR3 is built from 19 residues. The CDR3 coding sequence is TGCGCCAGCAGGGGGGGACTAGCGGGAGGGCCAGGAGCCAAAAACATTCAGTACTTC. Protein sequence: CASRGGLAGGPGAKNIQYF. Looking up the rest from reference TRBV5-1 and TRBJ2-4 gives the full variable domain: KAGVTQTPRYLIKTRGQQVTLSCSPISGHRSVSWYQQTPGQGLQFLFEYFSETQRNKGNFPGRFSGRQFSNSRSEMNVSTLELGDSALYLCASRGGLAGGPGAKNIQYFGAGTRLSVL.